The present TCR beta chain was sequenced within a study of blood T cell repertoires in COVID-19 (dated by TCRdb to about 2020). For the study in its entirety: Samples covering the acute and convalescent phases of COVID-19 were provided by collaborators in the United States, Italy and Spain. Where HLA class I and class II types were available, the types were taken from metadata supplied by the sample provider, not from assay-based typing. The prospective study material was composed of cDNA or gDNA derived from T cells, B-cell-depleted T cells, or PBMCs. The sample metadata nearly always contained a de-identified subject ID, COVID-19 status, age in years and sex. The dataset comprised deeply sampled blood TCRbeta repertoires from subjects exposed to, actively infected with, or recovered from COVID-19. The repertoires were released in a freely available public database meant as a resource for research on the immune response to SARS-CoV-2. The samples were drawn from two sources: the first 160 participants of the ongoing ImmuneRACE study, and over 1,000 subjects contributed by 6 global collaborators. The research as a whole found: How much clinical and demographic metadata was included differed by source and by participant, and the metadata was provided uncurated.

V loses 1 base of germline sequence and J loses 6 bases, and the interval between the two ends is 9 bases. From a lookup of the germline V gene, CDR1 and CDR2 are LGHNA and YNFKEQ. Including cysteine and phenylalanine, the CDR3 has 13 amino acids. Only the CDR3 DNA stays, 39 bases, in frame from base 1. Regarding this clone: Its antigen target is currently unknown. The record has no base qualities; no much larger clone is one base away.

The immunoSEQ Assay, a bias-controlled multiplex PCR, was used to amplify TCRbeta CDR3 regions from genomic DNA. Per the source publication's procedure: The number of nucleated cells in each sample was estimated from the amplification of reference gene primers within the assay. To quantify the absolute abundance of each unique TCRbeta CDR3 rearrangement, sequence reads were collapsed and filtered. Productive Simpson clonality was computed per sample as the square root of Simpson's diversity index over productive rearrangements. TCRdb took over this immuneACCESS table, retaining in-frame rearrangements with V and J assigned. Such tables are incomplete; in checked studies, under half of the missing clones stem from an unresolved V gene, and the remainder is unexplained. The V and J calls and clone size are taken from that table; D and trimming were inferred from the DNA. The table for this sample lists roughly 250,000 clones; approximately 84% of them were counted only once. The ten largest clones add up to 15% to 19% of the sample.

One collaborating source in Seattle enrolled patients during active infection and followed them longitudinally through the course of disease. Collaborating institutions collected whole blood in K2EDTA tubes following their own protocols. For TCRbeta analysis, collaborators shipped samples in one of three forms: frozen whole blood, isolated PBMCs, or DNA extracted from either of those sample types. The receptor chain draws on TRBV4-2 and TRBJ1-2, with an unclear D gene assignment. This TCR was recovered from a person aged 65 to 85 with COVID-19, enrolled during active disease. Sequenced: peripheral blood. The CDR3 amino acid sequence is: CASSQVGGDGYTF. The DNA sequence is TGTGCCAGCAGCCAAGTTGGCGGGGATGGCTACACCTTC.